This record covers a single T cell receptor beta chain. Its antigen is currently unknown. This record belongs to a study of shared clonotypes between healthy human individuals. The wider study: Three plates each covered CD4 naive and memory; CD8 naive two, CD8 memory one. Study-level findings and limits: Memory subsets had estimated richness that was generally smaller than that of naive subsets. The genetic and exposure-history diversity represented was limited by few donors.

TCRdb's table, derived via immunoSEQ multiplex PCR, lists solely in-frame clones and lacks some. Here the sample spans about 2 million clones, 85% to 95% being singletons. The CDR3 is made up of 14 amino acids. Germline lookup yields CDR1 MNHEY and CDR2 SMNVEV (reference sequence). Deletions cut 4 bases from V and 3 bases from J, with 10 bases between. This clonotype was sampled from a man aged 18-30 years in good health. The chain uses TRBV27 and TRBJ2-1, with D possibly called TRBD1 or TRBD2 (5 bases each). Sample: naive CD4+ T cells sorted from blood. Noted subset: CD45RA+ positively selected. The CDR3 region has the DNA TGTGCCAGCAGTTCGGGGACCTTCTACAATGAGCAGTTCTTC. Encoded protein: CASSSGTFYNEQFF.